Below, one T cell receptor beta chain is given with its context. This sample is drawn from a study of T cell repertoires in ileal Crohn's disease. The data were produced by immunoSEQ multiplex PCR, yet TCRdb's version contains in-frame clones alone and is incomplete. Here the sample spans roughly 15,000 clones, 60% to 85% being singletons. This sample's time point: inflamed ileum from the surgical specimen. The CDR3 has 15 residues. After removal of 0 bases from V and 6 bases from J, the junction contained 4 bases not matched to a gene. CDR1 is MNHEY, CDR2 SMNVEV, per germline (reference sequence). The J gene is TRBJ2-1, the V gene TRBV27; TRBD2 agrees at 8 bases. This clonotype was obtained from an adult with Crohn's disease. The sequenced sample was ileal tissue. In DNA form, the CDR3 reads TGTGCCAGCAGTTTATCACTAGCGGTCCTCAATGAGCAGTTCTTC. Amino acids: CASSLSLAVLNEQFF.